This T cell receptor beta chain emerged from a study of response to subunit inactivated influenza vaccine. Germline CDR1 reads MDHEN; CDR2 reads SYDVKM. V lost 5 bases and J lost 10, with 22 bases in between. The CDR3 covers 15 residues. TCRdb reanalysed the RT-PCR reads using MiXCR and keeps one entry per CDR3 protein. The sample has some 570,000 distinct CDR3 sequences, about 11% seen once. This clonotype showed up just a few times. This same sample was also taken into another study, of T cells expressing NK-cell markers. That paper adds: 5'RACE template switching with UMIs produced the TCR beta cDNA.

Sequenced here: PBMCs from blood, sampled on the day of vaccination. The rearrangement joins TRBV28 to TRBJ2-3, with D maybe TRBD2 (5 bases). The TCR sequence derives from a man aged 50-59 years who received an inactivated influenza vaccine. For the CDR3, the DNA is TGTGCCAGCAGTGGACTCTCGGACTCTATTCTTGCGCAGTATTTT. It yields the protein CASSGLSDSILAQYF.